What follows are 21 T cell receptor beta chains derived from one specimen sequenced in a study of cytomegalovirus exposure and HLA in healthy donors. The PCR had 60 Vbeta and 13 Jbeta primers. Here immunoSEQ multiplex PCR was the method, and the copy in TCRdb shows in-frame clones only, minus some. Counted here are around 200,000 clones, around 85% occurring once; the ten biggest clones make up less than 4.5%. The sequenced material came from PBMCs. These receptors all come from a man aged 50 to 59 in good health and CMV-seronegative.

This clone was recorded only once. The chain is built from TRBV5-8 and TRBJ1-5; no clear D. Germline CDR1 and CDR2: SGHTS and YDEGEE. The CDR3 has 14 residues. V was shortened by 1 base and J by 1 base, with 6 bases between the two germline ends. CDR3 loop: CASSLPRSNQPQHF. In DNA form, the CDR3 reads TGTGCCAGCAGCTTGCCTAGAAGCAATCAGCCCCAGCATTTT.

The chain uses TRBV20-1 and TRBJ2-5, with TRBD2 as a possible D gene (5 bases). The germline V gene has CDR1 DFQATT and CDR2 SNEGSKA (reference sequence). The germline V and J ends were trimmed by 3 bases and 11 bases, with 13 bases remaining between them. CDR3 size: 11 residues. The CDR3 reads CSARREWEQYF. CDR3 bases: TGCAGTGCTAGGAGAGAATGGGAGCAGTACTTC.

The chain recombines TRBV18 with TRBJ1-5, with TRBD1 matching over 8 bases. From germline, CDR1 is KGHSH and CDR2 LQKENI. This CDR3 has 12 amino acids. Trimming removed 6 bases from V and 9 bases from J; junction bases left unmatched: 4. This CDR3 is CASSGDRGPQHF. In DNA form, the CDR3 reads TGTGCCAGCTCGGGAGACAGGGGGCCCCAGCATTTT. The full variable domain, its missing parts supplied by reference TRBV18 and TRBJ1-5, is NAGVMQNPRHLVRRRGQEARLRCSPMKGHSHVYWYRQLPEEGLKFMVYLQKENIIDESGMPKERFSAEFPKEGPSILRIQQVVRGDSAAYFCASSGDRGPQHFGDGTRLSIL.

The rearrangement links TRBV7-9 to TRBJ2-3; 9 positions agree with TRBD1. The ends lost 7 bases at V and 6 bases at J; junction bases unmatched: 11. The CDR3 spans 15 residues. CDR1 SEHNR and CDR2 FQNEAQ come from the germline V gene (reference sequence). The chain's CDR3 is CASKELGTGSDTQYF. CDR3 DNA sequence: TGTGCCAGCAAGGAATTGGGGACAGGGAGCGATACGCAGTATTTT. Full variable domain (remainder filled in from reference TRBV7-9 and TRBJ2-3): DTGVSQNPRHKITKRGQNVTFRCDPISEHNRLYWYRQTLGQGPEFLTYFQNEAQLEKSRLLSDRFSAERPKGSFSTLEIQRTEQGDSAMYLCASKELGTGSDTQYFGPGTRLTVL.

This clone was found once. This rearrangement joins TRBV27 to TRBJ2-2, with TRBD1 as a possible D gene (6 bases). Germline V gene lookup returns CDR1 MNHEY and CDR2 SMNVEV (reference sequence). This CDR3 is built from 15 residues. V was cut by 5 bases and J by 1 base, with 11 bases left in between. The CDR3 DNA sequence: TGTGCCAGCAGTCCAGGGGACCGGAACACCGGGGAGCTGTTTTTT. The encoded protein is CASSPGDRNTGELFF.

CDR3 bases: TGTGCCAGCAGTTGGAATGGGGCCCGCACAGATACGCAGTATTTT. Translation: CASSWNGARTDTQYF. This chain joins TRBV27 and TRBJ2-3; perhaps TRBD1 as D (5 bases). Trimming left V 4 bases short and J 1 base short, with 12 bases between. This CDR3 is built from 15 residues. CDR1 and CDR2 (germline): MNHEY, SMNVEV (reference sequence).

Regarding this clone: One junction end disagrees with the germline gene, perhaps due to a read error. The chain joins TRBV7-9 to TRBJ2-3; D is uncertain. CDR1 and CDR2 (germline): SEHNR, FQNEAQ (reference sequence). The CDR3 totals 13 residues. This CDR3 is CSSSSTSGGTQYF. The CDR3 DNA sequence: TGTTCCAGCAGTTCCACATCGGGTGGCACGCAGTATTTT.

The gene calls are TRBV19 and TRBJ1-5; D gene ambiguous. Germline lookup yields CDR1 LNHDA and CDR2 SQIVND (reference sequence). CDR3 size: 14 residues. The germline V and J ends were trimmed by 3 bases and 5 bases, with 11 bases remaining between them. The chain's CDR3 is CASSIGGSHQPQHF. In DNA form, the CDR3 reads TGTGCCAGTAGTATCGGAGGGTCTCATCAGCCCCAGCATTTT.

The rearrangement links TRBV6-5 to TRBJ1-2; 10 bases match TRBD1. The CDR3 has 16 residues. Per the germline V gene, CDR1 is MNHEY and CDR2 is SVGAGI. The V gene end was trimmed by 4 bases and the J gene end by 6 bases; junction bases not matched to a gene: 11. Here the CDR3 reads CASSFGTGEWFDGYTF. The CDR3 bases are TGTGCCAGCAGTTTCGGGACAGGGGAATGGTTCGATGGCTACACCTTC.

This clone showed up just a few times. The chain combines TRBV5-5 with TRBJ1-6; D is undetermined. Trimming removed 2 bases from V and 1 base from J, with 7 bases in between. CDR3 length: 15 amino acids. Germline V gene data show CDR1 as SGHKS and CDR2 as YYEKEE (reference sequence). The CDR3 DNA follows: TGTGCCAGCAGCTTTGAGGGATCCTATAATTCACCCCTCCACTTT. Translation: CASSFEGSYNSPLHF.

The V gene is TRBV5-5, the J gene TRBJ2-3, with D possibly TRBD2 on 5 matching bases. The CDR3 runs 15 residues. Trimming removed 2 bases from V and 2 bases from J, with 12 bases in between. Germline V lookup: CDR1 SGHKS, CDR2 YYEKEE (reference sequence). CDR3 bases: TGTGCCAGCAGCTTACGTGGCGGGTACACAGATACGCAGTATTTT. Protein product: CASSLRGGYTDTQYF.

The chain is built from TRBV30 and TRBJ1-5, with 9 bases fitting TRBD1. J was trimmed by 5 bases and V by 5 bases; bases with no gene match: 4. Germline-derived CDR1 and CDR2 are GTSNPN and SVGIG (reference sequence). The CDR3 spans 13 residues. CDR3 in amino acids: CAWGTGLDQPQHF. The CDR3 coding sequence is TGTGCCTGGGGGACAGGGCTAGATCAGCCCCAGCATTTT.

The gene calls are TRBV4-2 and TRBJ2-5, with TRBD2 identical over 10 bases. Germline V lookup: CDR1 LGHNA, CDR2 YNFKEQ. The CDR3 has 18 residues. Trimming at V came to 1 base and at J to 0 bases, leaving 8 bases not matched to a gene. CDR3 nucleotide sequence: TGTGCCAGCAGCCAAGGATGGGCAGCGGGGGGGTACCAAGAGACCCAGTACTTC. This translates into CASSQGWAAGGYQETQYF.

The table lists this clone with a count of one. The V and J genes are TRBV6-5 and TRBJ1-1; D may be TRBD1 (5 bases). Germline V lookup: CDR1 MNHEY, CDR2 SVGAGI. V lost 2 bases to trimming and J lost 0 bases, with 7 bases between them. The CDR3 is made up of 14 amino acids. The CDR3 loop reads CASSYDRLNTEAFF. CDR3 coding DNA: TGTGCCAGCAGTTACGACAGACTGAACACTGAAGCTTTCTTT.

V and J are TRBV6-6 and TRBJ2-6; D ambiguous. The length of the CDR3 is 12 residues. V was pared by 10 bases and J by 1 base, with 5 bases between. Germline loops: CDR1 MNHNY, CDR2 SVGAGI (reference sequence). The CDR3 DNA sequence: TGTGCCACCCGTTCTGGGGCCAACGTCCTGACTTTC. It encodes CATRSGANVLTF.

This clone turned up a few times. This sequence joins TRBV14 and TRBJ2-7; D gene uncertain. Trimming left V 4 bases short and J 3 bases short, with 10 bases between. Germline loops: CDR1 SGHDN, CDR2 FVKESK. The CDR3 is 13 residues long. As DNA, the CDR3 is TGTGCCAGCAGCCCTTCGAACAGCTACGAGCAGTACTTC. Its translation: CASSPSNSYEQYF.

The rearrangement uses TRBV4-3 and TRBJ2-5; 11 nucleotides line up with TRBD2. V shed 4 bases, J shed 1 base, and the junction held 5 bases outside the gene matches. The germline gives CDR1 LGHNA, CDR2 YSLEER. The CDR3 runs 16 residues. CDR3 DNA: TGCGCCAGCAGCCTCTACCTAGCGGGGGGCCAAGAGACCCAGTACTTC. Translating it yields CASSLYLAGGQETQYF.

The rearrangement joins TRBV7-2 to TRBJ2-7; 8 positions agree with TRBD2. CDR1 SGHTA and CDR2 FQGNSA come from the germline V gene. The ends lost 1 base at V and 5 bases at J; junction bases unmatched: 7. This CDR3 comprises 15 residues. The CDR3 DNA follows: TGTGCCAGCAGCTTAGGAGCGGGGGATTTCGACGAGCAGTACTTC. This encodes CASSLGAGDFDEQYF.

The J gene is TRBJ1-6, the V gene TRBV6-1, with D unclear. Trimming stripped 2 bases from V and 2 bases from J, with 22 bases between. Germline CDR1 and CDR2: MNHNS and SASEGT. This CDR3 is built from 20 residues. The CDR3 reads CASSEFVAGASRAYNSPLHF. The CDR3 DNA follows: TGTGCCAGCAGTGAATTTGTGGCAGGCGCCTCGCGGGCCTATAATTCACCCCTCCACTTT.

The sample holds a few counts of this clone. V gene TRBV30 combines with J gene TRBJ1-4; weak D call: TRBD1 (6 bases). The V gene lost 0 bases and the J gene lost 11 bases, with 19 bases spanning the gap. CDR1 GTSNPN and CDR2 SVGIG come from the germline V gene (reference sequence). The length of the CDR3 is 15 residues. In DNA form, the CDR3 reads TGTGCCTGGAGTGTAAGGCGGCAGGGGTTTGATAAACTGTTTTTT. It specifies CAWSVRRQGFDKLFF.

This clone occurred a few times. J is TRBJ2-3 and V is TRBV4-1, with 14 bases identical to TRBD2. V shed 1 base, J shed 7 bases, and the junction held 4 bases outside the gene matches. The length of the CDR3 is 16 residues. The V gene's germline CDR1 is MGHRA and CDR2 YSYEKL. CDR3 DNA sequence: TGCGCCAGCAGCCAAGCGACTAGCGGGGGGGCTTATACGCAGTATTTT. Translating gives CASSQATSGGAYTQYF.